Listed here are 14 T cell receptor beta chains from one sample, sequenced in a study of cytomegalovirus exposure and HLA in healthy donors. This PCR relied on a set of 60 Vbeta primers and 13 Jbeta primers. Libraries were prepared by immunoSEQ multiplex PCR; TCRdb keeps only in-frame clonotypes and omits some of them. The sample yields over 150,000 clones, 65% to 75% seen once. Sequencing was carried out using PBMCs. The source of these receptors is a young man in good health and CMV-seronegative.

This rearrangement joins TRBV5-1 to TRBJ1-6, with TRBD1 identical over 7 bases. The V gene's germline CDR1 is SGHRS and CDR2 YFSETQ. The trim removed 0 bases at V and 4 bases at J, leaving 4 bases unmatched. CDR3 length equals 16 residues. As DNA, the CDR3 is TGCGCCAGCAGCTTGGAGACAGGGCGATATAATTCACCCCTCCACTTT. It yields the protein CASSLETGRYNSPLHF.

The chain links TRBV11-2 to TRBJ1-4, with TRBD1 as a possible D gene (6 bases). Per the germline V gene, CDR1 is SGHAT and CDR2 is FQNNGV. V was shortened by 4 bases and J by 8 bases, with 14 bases between the two germline ends. CDR3 length: 14 residues. The DNA of the CDR3 is TGTGCCAGCAGCTCCACCAGGGGTAGGGAAAAACTGTTTTTT. Its translation: CASSSTRGREKLFF.

This chain links TRBV29-1 with TRBJ2-1; 10 nucleotides match TRBD2. CDR1 is SQVTM, CDR2 ANQGSEA, per germline. V gave up 4 bases and J gave up 9 bases; unmatched junction bases: 9. CDR3 length: 14 amino acids. This chain's CDR3 is CSVVRLAGASEQFF. The CDR3, as DNA: TGCAGCGTTGTGCGGCTAGCGGGGGCATCTGAGCAGTTCTTC.

This clone came up once. The chain uses TRBV19 and TRBJ2-1; 8 bases are shared with TRBD2. The V segment lost 5 bases and the J segment 4 bases; nucleotides outside the gene matches: 4. In germline, CDR1 is LNHDA, CDR2 SQIVND (reference sequence). The CDR3 has 14 residues. The CDR3 DNA reads as TGTGCCAGTAGTTGGCGGGGGGTGTACAATGAGCAGTTCTTC. Amino acid sequence: CASSWRGVYNEQFF.

Concerning this clone: The same CDR3 arises from other DNA sequences in this sample as well. V gene TRBV18 combines with J gene TRBJ1-5; D is uncertain. The CDR3 has 13 amino acids. Trimming took 1 base from V and 5 from J, leaving 6 bases between them. In germline, CDR1 is KGHSH, CDR2 LQKENI. CDR3 region: CASSPRGDQPQHF. The CDR3, as DNA: TGTGCCAGCTCACCACGAGGAGATCAGCCCCAGCATTTT.

The chain combines TRBV9 with TRBJ1-6, with 9 bases that match TRBD1. V shed 3 bases and J 7 bases; nucleotides not matched to a gene: 2. CDR1 is SGDLS and CDR2 is YYNGEE in the germline V gene. This CDR3 is 14 amino acids long. Written as DNA, the CDR3 is TGTGCCAGCAGCGCGACAGGGGGGAATTCACCCCTCCACTTT. Protein: CASSATGGNSPLHF.

In this sample, this clone turned up once. This chain connects TRBV4-1 to TRBJ1-5; D unclear. V lost 3 bases and J 0 bases, leaving 9 bases between the germline ends. The CDR3 has 15 residues. Germline-derived CDR1 and CDR2 are MGHRA and YSYEKL. As DNA, the CDR3 is TGCGCCAGCAGCCAGGCCCTGGTTAGCAATCAGCCCCAGCATTTT. Translated: CASSQALVSNQPQHF.

CDR3 bases: TGTGCCAGTAGTATCCGGACCGGACAGAAAGAGACCCAGTACTTC. The encoded protein is CASSIRTGQKETQYF. V gene TRBV19 combines with J gene TRBJ2-5; D may be TRBD1 (6 bases). Trimming shortened V by 3 bases and J by 3 bases, and 14 bases separated the two germline ends. This CDR3 comprises 15 residues. From germline, CDR1 is LNHDA and CDR2 SQIVND (reference sequence).

The rearrangement joins TRBV5-1 to TRBJ2-1, with 13 bases aligning to TRBD2. With 0 bases clipped from V and 5 bases from J, the junction kept 2 bases outside the gene matches. Germline CDR1 and CDR2: SGHRS and YFSETQ. The CDR3 is 16 residues long. CDR3 in amino acids: CASSLGGTSGDNEQFF. CDR3 coding DNA: TGCGCCAGCAGCTTGGGAGGGACTAGCGGGGACAATGAGCAGTTCTTC.

This clone was detected only a few times. The junction departs from germline at one end; a sequencing error may be responsible. The genes are TRBV4-3 and TRBJ2-6; D is perhaps TRBD1 (5 bases). This CDR3 comprises 16 residues. CDR1 LGHNA and CDR2 YSLEER come from the germline V gene. This CDR3 is CASSQDWGSGANGLTF. CDR3 in DNA: TGCGCCAGCAGCCAAGATTGGGGCTCTGGGGCCAACGGCCTGACTTTC.

The V gene is TRBV4-1, the J gene TRBJ2-4, with D maybe TRBD1 (5 bases). V gave up 2 bases and J gave up 9 bases, with 8 bases separating them. Germline CDR1 reads MGHRA; CDR2 reads YSYEKL. The CDR3 sequence is 12 residues long. CDR3 protein: CASSQLQGIQYF. CDR3 bases: TGCGCCAGCAGCCAACTTCAGGGCATTCAGTACTTC.

V is TRBV6-5 and J is TRBJ2-7; 10 nucleotides line up with TRBD2. Germline CDR1 MNHEY, CDR2 SVGAGI. This CDR3 region has 15 residues. Germline trimming cut 6 bases from V and 0 bases from J; bases unmatched to any gene: 5. Here the CDR3 reads CASSLSGGSSYEQYV. The CDR3 nucleotides read TGTGCCAGCAGCCTTAGCGGGGGGAGCTCCTACGAGCAGTACGTC.

V is TRBV5-6 and J is TRBJ1-1, with 10 nucleotides matching TRBD1. Germline V gives CDR1 SGHDT, CDR2 YYEEEE. The CDR3 has 14 residues. V lost 2 bases and J lost 4; bases outside the gene matches: 2. The chain's CDR3 is CASSFGTGATEAFF. CDR3 sequence (DNA): TGTGCCAGCAGCTTCGGGACAGGGGCCACTGAAGCTTTCTTT.

The chain has TRBV5-1 and TRBJ2-1, with 10 nucleotides matching TRBD1. Germline assignment: CDR1 SGHRS and CDR2 YFSETQ. The CDR3 is 15 amino acids. Trimming removed 5 bases from V and 7 bases from J; junction bases left unmatched: 9. In nucleotides, the CDR3 is TGCGCCAGCAGATCCGGGGACAGGGGAGGGAATGAGCAGTTCTTC. It specifies CASRSGDRGGNEQFF.